Shown below are 8 T cell receptor beta chains from a single sample sequenced in a study of OX40 agonist ivuxolimab in advanced cancers. TCRdb's copy holds only in-frame clones and misses some; the assay was immunoSEQ multiplex PCR. The sample has over 20,000 clones, around three quarters seen once; the top ten hold around 17%. Sequencing used CD4+ or CD8+ T cells sorted from blood, obtained in a trial of the OX40 agonist ivuxolimab. These receptors were collected from an adult with an advanced solid tumor such as melanoma, head and neck, liver or kidney cancer.

The chain carries TRBV6-1 and TRBJ1-1; 7 bases fit TRBD1. The CDR3 runs to 12 residues. V shed 10 bases, J shed 8 bases, and the junction held 10 bases outside the gene matches. The germline V gene has CDR1 MNHNS and CDR2 SASEGT. The CDR3 region has the DNA TGTGCCATCCTGGACAGGCATAGCGAAGCTTTCTTT. Its protein is CAILDRHSEAFF.

This chain connects TRBV11-2 to TRBJ2-1, with no clear D. The length of the CDR3 is 14 residues. CDR1 and CDR2 (germline): SGHAT, FQNNGV. V dropped 1 base and J dropped 2 bases, with 6 bases sitting between them. The CDR3: CASSLAATYNEQFF. The CDR3 DNA reads as TGTGCCAGCAGCTTAGCGGCAACCTACAATGAGCAGTTCTTC.

The V gene is TRBV5-1, the J gene TRBJ2-3; D is undetermined. Germline V gene data show CDR1 as SGHRS and CDR2 as YFSETQ. V was cut by 0 bases and J by 6 bases, with 17 bases left in between. The CDR3 length is 16 residues. In DNA form, the CDR3 reads TGCGCCAGCAGCTTGGGGTTGGTTCTAGGAACGGATACGCAGTATTTT. Protein product: CASSLGLVLGTDTQYF.

This clone has a handful of counts. Different DNA sequences within this sample yield the same CDR3. The chain is built from TRBV29-1 and TRBJ1-5; 11 bases match TRBD1. This CDR3 spans 14 amino acids. J gave up 4 bases and V 7 bases, and 6 bases lay outside the gene matches. Germline V gives CDR1 SQVTM, CDR2 ANQGSEA. In DNA form, the CDR3 reads TGCAGCGCAGTCGGACAGGGGGCGAATCAGCCCCAGCATTTT. This encodes CSAVGQGANQPQHF.

This clone was observed a few times. This chain links TRBV9 with TRBJ2-3, with 8 bases aligning to TRBD1. V shed 4 bases and J 7 bases; nucleotides not matched to a gene: 11. Germline values: CDR1 SGDLS, CDR2 YYNGEE. This CDR3 contains 15 residues. CDR3 amino acids: CASSQQGEPNYTQYF. The CDR3 DNA reads TGTGCCAGCAGCCAACAGGGGGAGCCGAATTATACGCAGTATTTT.

This chain connects TRBV30 to TRBJ2-4, with 9 nucleotides matching TRBD1. This CDR3 is built from 14 residues. The germline V gene encodes CDR1 GTSNPN and CDR2 SVGIG (reference sequence). Trimming cost V 4 bases and J 9 bases; bases outside gene matches: 10. Here the CDR3 DNA reads TGTGCCTGGAACCGGGACAGGGTCCCCAGCATTCAGTACTTC. Amino acid sequence: CAWNRDRVPSIQYF.

The chain recombines TRBV7-9 with TRBJ1-1, with D uncertain. Trimming shortened V by 8 bases and J by 1 base, and 14 bases separated the two germline ends. The CDR3 loop spans 14 amino acids. The germline gives CDR1 SEHNR, CDR2 FQNEAQ (reference sequence). The CDR3 nucleotides read TGTGCCAGCGGAGGTAACCTTGGGAACACTGAAGCTTTCTTT. It is translated as CASGGNLGNTEAFF. Looking up the rest from reference TRBV7-9 and TRBJ1-1 gives the full variable domain: DTGVSQNPRHKITKRGQNVTFRCDPISEHNRLYWYRQTLGQGPEFLTYFQNEAQLEKSRLLSDRFSAERPKGSFSTLEIQRTEQGDSAMYLCASGGNLGNTEAFFGQGTRLTVV.

The gene calls are TRBV7-9 and TRBJ1-1; TRBD1 might be the D (6 bases). This CDR3 spans 13 amino acids. Trimming shortened V by 4 bases and J by 8 bases, and 14 bases separated the two germline ends. Germline CDR1 reads SEHNR; CDR2 reads FQNEAQ (reference sequence). CDR3: CASSWTDRPEAFF. CDR3 coding DNA: TGTGCCAGCAGCTGGACCGACAGGCCAGAAGCTTTCTTT.